The following is a TCR beta chain sequence with its context. The antigen is not known. Each TCR cDNA molecule bore a unique molecular identifier. TCRdb analysed the 5' RACE reads with MiXCR anew, one entry per CDR3 protein. The sample lists more than 85,000 distinct CDR3 sequences, approximately 8.5% seen once, with about 7.1% in the top ten. J gave up 6 bases and V 2 bases, and 4 bases lay outside the gene matches. The CDR3 is made up of 15 amino acids. The V gene's germline CDR1 is SGHTA and CDR2 FQGTGA. These data originate in a study of spatial heterogeneity in lung cancer. Overall study: The count of detected beta-chain sequences consistently exceeded that of alpha-chain sequences. The average count in raw reads for each unique TCR and UMI combination exceeded 9.5 appearances.

General study findings and limits: In blood, ubiquitous expanded tumor TCRs appeared more at resection than follow-up.

Described time point: sample taken at primary tumor resection. Tumor, nontumor lung or frozen PBMC supplied whole RNA, sequenced without sorting. The rearrangement uses TRBV7-3 and TRBJ2-7, with TRBD2 matching 13 bases. The receptor was derived from a male donor with early-stage non-small cell lung cancer. This material consisted of PBMCs, taken at surgery. The DNA of the CDR3 is TGTGCCAGCAGCTTAGTGTGGACTAGCGGGAGCGAGCAGTACTTC. It encodes CASSLVWTSGSEQYF.